This TCR beta chain was documented in a study of blood T cell repertoires in COVID-19. Study-wide context: Sites in the United States, Italy and Spain provided acute and convalescent COVID-19 samples. Nucleic acid was either cDNA or gDNA, and it came from T cells, B-cell-depleted T cells, or PBMCs.

This CDR3 contains 14 residues. Between the trimmed V and J ends, which lost 2 bases and 0 bases, there was a span of 5 bases. Germline V gene lookup returns CDR1 SGHRS and CDR2 YFSETQ. Authors' processing steps: Estimation of nucleated cell counts was performed using reference gene primer amplification. Some clones are missing from TCRdb's copy, which holds only in-frame ones; the method was immunoSEQ multiplex PCR. V, J and clone size are those of that table, while D and trimming were read from the DNA. The sample has tens of thousands of clones; around nine tenths are singletons. The rearrangement links TRBV5-1 to TRBJ2-2; D remains unclear. The receptor was isolated from a human donor in a cohort sampled during active COVID-19. Sequenced: peripheral blood. For the CDR3, the DNA is TGCGCCAGCAGCTTCATGTCGAACACCGGGGAGCTGTTTTTT. As protein: CASSFMSNTGELFF.